This TCR beta chain was captured in a study of read filtering for tumor transcriptome and immune sequencing. Looking at the study overall: DNase treatment preceded whole-transcriptome library preparation.

From 300 to 400 ng of RNA, a library with molecular barcoded alpha/delta and beta/gamma adaptors was made. From the reads, TCRdb called clonotypes with MiXCR, one entry per CDR3 protein. The sample has 40,000 to 50,000 distinct CDR3 sequences; around 15% are singletons. At the time of active disease, bone marrow was collected from every patient. This clonotype was seen ten or more times. There are 17 residues in the CDR3. Germline CDR1 reads SQVTM; CDR2 reads ANQGSEA. The V gene end was trimmed by 7 bases and the J gene end by 0 bases; junction bases not matched to a gene: 11. This TCR derives from a donor aged 40 or over with multiple myeloma. The specimen was a population of CD138-negative cells sorted from bone marrow. The chain employs TRBV29-1 and TRBJ2-2; 10 bases agree with TRBD2. The CDR3: CSARPGTSDANTGELFF. DNA of the CDR3: TGCAGCGCCAGACCCGGGACTAGCGACGCGAACACCGGGGAGCTGTTTTTT.